The entry below describes one T cell receptor beta chain. The entry originates in a study of blood T cell repertoires in COVID-19. The wider study: Donors in the United States, Italy and Spain gave samples during acute or convalescent COVID-19. Sources were T cells, B-cell-depleted T cells, or PBMCs; the material itself was cDNA or gDNA.

Germline V gives CDR1 LNHDA, CDR2 SQIVND (reference sequence). The CDR3 is made up of 15 amino acids. Losses at the gene ends were 6 bases for V and 2 bases for J; bases not matched to a gene: 4. As originally analysed: Amplification of reference gene primers provided the estimated nucleated cell counts. Generated by immunoSEQ multiplex PCR, the TCRdb table keeps only in-frame clones and is missing some. For V, J and clone size, that table is used; D and trimming come from the DNA. This table has 200,000 or so clones, approximately 84% appearing once. The sequencing input was peripheral blood. The chain combines TRBV19 with TRBJ1-5, with 10 bases matching TRBD1. This sequence was found in a human donor with acute or convalescent COVID-19. The donor label of this sample is uncertain. CDR3 in amino acids: CASRDGTGGNQPQHF. In DNA form, the CDR3 reads TGTGCCAGTAGGGACGGGACAGGGGGCAATCAGCCCCAGCATTTT.